These 9 T cell receptor beta chains came from one sample sequenced in a study of shared clonotypes between healthy human individuals (dated by TCRdb to about 2020). Library method: the immunoSEQ multiplex PCR assay. TCRdb limited this immuneACCESS table to in-frame rearrangements with V and J called. A share of clones is missing; checked studies link under half to unresolved V genes, and the rest is unexplained. The sample yields about 1 million clones; about three quarters were counted once. Clones ranked in the top ten supply about 1.5% of the sample. Sequenced input: memory CD4+ T cells sorted from blood. The sample's cell subset or site label, decoded: CD45RA-negative fraction. The receptors here all came from a man between 18 and 35 years old in good health.

With respect to this clone: Additional DNA sequences in this sample encode the identical CDR3. This sequence joins TRBV7-3 and TRBJ1-6; D is ambiguous. The CDR3 length is 13 residues. Germline V gives CDR1 SGHTA, CDR2 FQGTGA. V lost 8 bases and J 3 bases, leaving 8 bases between the germline ends. CDR3 amino acids: CASSRDYNSPLHF. Written as DNA, the CDR3 is TGTGCCAGCTCCCGGGACTATAATTCACCCCTCCACTTT.

V and J are TRBV2 and TRBJ1-5, with 9 bases fitting TRBD1. Trimming removed 4 bases from V and 6 bases from J; junction bases left unmatched: 10. Per germline, CDR1 SNHLY and CDR2 FYNNEI. This CDR3 is built from 16 residues. Here the CDR3 reads CASSVGGQGSGQPQHF. Here the CDR3 DNA reads TGTGCCAGCAGTGTAGGCGGACAGGGGTCGGGTCAGCCCCAGCATTTT.

This rearrangement joins TRBV10-2 to TRBJ2-6, with D possibly TRBD1 on 6 matching bases. Germline V gives CDR1 WSHSY, CDR2 SAAADI. V lost 4 bases and J 0 bases, leaving 10 bases between the germline ends. The CDR3 runs 16 residues. In DNA form, the CDR3 reads TGCGCCAGCAGTGGGAGGACAGTCTCTGGGGCCAACGTCCTGACTTTC. This sequence encodes CASSGRTVSGANVLTF.

Worth noting for this clone: Other DNA sequences in the same sample also yield this CDR3. The CDR3 bases are TGTGCCAGCAGCTTAGGGTGGGGATCCTACAATGAGCAGTTCTTC. This sequence encodes CASSLGWGSYNEQFF. The chain employs TRBV7-2 and TRBJ2-1; no reliable D call. V was clipped by 1 base and J by 1 base, with 8 bases between them. This CDR3 is built from 15 residues. Germline-derived CDR1 and CDR2 are SGHTA and FQGNSA.

This rearrangement joins TRBV19 to TRBJ2-1; TRBD1 agrees at 10 bases. The V gene end was trimmed by 7 bases and the J gene end by 4 bases; junction bases not matched to a gene: 7. This CDR3 spans 15 amino acids. CDR1 LNHDA and CDR2 SQIVND come from the germline V gene (reference sequence). The CDR3 nucleotides are TGTGCCAGTAATGCAGGGACAGGGGTTTACAATGAGCAGTTCTTC. This gives the protein CASNAGTGVYNEQFF.

This clone has at least ten counts. The same CDR3 can be traced to other DNA sequences in this sample. The chain uses TRBV29-1 and TRBJ1-1, with D possibly matching TRBD1 (6 bases). The CDR3 loop spans 12 amino acids. The germline V gene encodes CDR1 SQVTM and CDR2 ANQGSEA. V lost 4 bases and J 4 bases, leaving 10 bases between the germline ends. The CDR3 is CSVVEGGTEAFF. The CDR3 region has the DNA TGCAGCGTTGTGGAGGGGGGCACTGAAGCTTTCTTT. Complete variable domain (other parts from reference TRBV29-1 and TRBJ1-1): SAVISQKPSRDICQRGTSLTIQCQVDSQVTMMFWYRQQPGQSLTLIATANQGSEATYESGFVIDKFPISRPNLTFSTLTVSNMSPEDSSIYLCSVVEGGTEAFFGQGTRLTVV.

The rearrangement links TRBV2 to TRBJ1-5; the match to TRBD1 covers 7 bases. The CDR3 contains 15 residues. V lost 5 bases to trimming and J lost 3 bases; unmatched junction nucleotides: 7. Looked up from germline, CDR1 is SNHLY and CDR2 is FYNNEI. The DNA for the CDR3 is TGTGCCAGCAGTACCTACGGGACAGTCAATCAGCCCCAGCATTTT. Its translation: CASSTYGTVNQPQHF.

This clone was observed a handful of times. The J gene is TRBJ1-1, the V gene TRBV4-1; no clear D gene. Per the germline V gene, CDR1 is MGHRA and CDR2 is YSYEKL. Trimming removed 1 base from V and 8 bases from J, with 8 bases in between. The CDR3 runs to 12 residues. CDR3 loop: CASSQVAGEAFF. The CDR3 region has the DNA TGCGCCAGCAGCCAAGTGGCAGGAGAAGCTTTCTTT.

The rearrangement links TRBV6-6 to TRBJ1-4; the D gene is possibly TRBD1 (6 bases). The CDR3 consists of 14 residues. CDR1 MNHNY and CDR2 SVGAGI come from the germline V gene (reference sequence). The V end lost 4 bases, the J end lost 7 bases, and 13 bases lay between the germline ends. The CDR3 nucleotides are TGTGCCAGCAGTTTCACCCTGGGGGCTGAAAAACTGTTTTTT. This encodes CASSFTLGAEKLFF.